The clone carrying this T cell receptor (beta chain) was seen a few times. The source of the sample is a study of blood T cell repertoires in COVID-19. At the level of the study: Samples representing acute and convalescent COVID-19 were sourced from the United States, Italy and Spain. Sample material is recorded as cDNA or gDNA derived from T cells, B-cell-depleted T cells, or PBMCs.

The authors' processing: How many nucleated cells were present was estimated from reference gene primer amplification. Only in-frame clones appear in the TCRdb table, and some are missing; sequencing was by immunoSEQ multiplex PCR. V and J calls and clone size are copied from that table; D and trimming were computed from the DNA. The sample holds 200,000 to 300,000 clones, roughly 84% seen once. The CDR3 totals 13 residues. CDR1 is SGHTA, CDR2 FQGTGA, per germline. Trimming took 5 bases from V and 9 from J; bases not matched to a gene: 6. Material for sequencing was peripheral blood. The TCR comes from a man aged 55 to 70 with acute or convalescent COVID-19. The rearrangement joins TRBV7-3 to TRBJ2-1, with TRBD2 identical over 8 bases. The CDR3 loop is CASSPRTSSEQFF. The CDR3 DNA reads as TGTGCCAGCAGCCCACGGACTAGCAGTGAGCAGTTCTTC.